Below are 23 T cell receptor beta chains sequenced from a single sample in a study of T cell clusters in autoimmune cytopenias. TRB was amplified from 250 ng of peripheral blood genomic DNA per sample. TRB rearrangements were amplified by touch-down multiplex PCR with mixed TRB-A/B primers. TCRdb reprocessed the multiplex PCR reads and stores each CDR3 protein as one record, lacking DNA. This table lists 8,000 to 8,500 distinct CDR3 sequences. The sequenced sample was peripheral blood. The receptors shown here come from a human donor with an autoimmune cytopenia or autoimmune hepatitis (not recorded which).

The J gene is TRBJ2-7, the V gene TRBV7-9; no DNA is available, so the TRBD2 call from TCRdb remains unchecked. Germline lookup yields CDR1 SEHNR and CDR2 FQNEAQ (reference sequence). The CDR3 loop spans 13 amino acids. The CDR3 is CASRTSGTYEQYF. The entire variable domain, with the rest obtained from reference TRBV7-9 and TRBJ2-7, is as follows: DTGVSQNPRHKITKRGQNVTFRCDPISEHNRLYWYRQTLGQGPEFLTYFQNEAQLEKSRLLSDRFSAERPKGSFSTLEIQRTEQGDSAMYLCASRTSGTYEQYFGPGTRLTVT.

The chain couples TRBV30 to TRBJ1-2; TCRdb's D call, TRBD1, is unchecked because there is no DNA. This CDR3 comprises 14 residues. Looked up from germline, CDR1 is GTSNPN and CDR2 is SVGIG (reference sequence). CDR3 amino acids: CAWKEAGGVYGYTF.

V gene TRBV7-9 combines with J gene TRBJ2-1; checking the TCRdb D call of TRBD1 is not possible without DNA. This CDR3 has 15 amino acids. Germline V gene data show CDR1 as SEHNR and CDR2 as FQNEAQ (reference sequence). CDR3 loop: CASRPGTGLYNEQFF.

The V call is TRBV19, the J call TRBJ2-3; the D call of TRBD2 rests on TCRdb alone, since no DNA is present to check it. The germline CDR1 and CDR2 sequences are LNHDA and SQIVND (reference sequence). CDR3 size: 16 residues. The CDR3 is CASSILAGGISDTQYF.

The V call is TRBV4-2, the J call TRBJ1-1. CDR1 is LGHNA and CDR2 is YNFKEQ in the germline V gene. The CDR3 length is 13 residues. CDR3: CASSQDTDTEAFF.

By frequency, this clonotype registers medium-sized. The chain combines TRBV24-1 with TRBJ2-3. The CDR3 length is 13 residues. The V gene's germline CDR1 is KGHDR and CDR2 SFDVKD. This chain's CDR3 is CATSDPSTDTQYF.

This clonotype is labeled medium-sized based on frequency. CDR3 loop: CASSVRVGKLFF. The gene calls are TRBV5-6 and TRBJ1-4. Germline assignment: CDR1 SGHDT and CDR2 YYEEEE. This CDR3 is 12 amino acids long.

V and J are TRBV7-9 and TRBJ1-2; the D call from TCRdb, TRBD1, cannot be confirmed without DNA. The germline V gene has CDR1 SEHNR and CDR2 FQNEAQ (reference sequence). This CDR3 has 13 residues. The CDR3 spells CASSPLEGYGYTF.

The J gene is TRBJ2-3, the V gene TRBV24-1; TCRdb returns TRBD2, unconfirmable since there is no DNA. The CDR3 consists of 16 residues. Germline loops: CDR1 KGHDR, CDR2 SFDVKD. The CDR3 reads CATSDPKRGGTDTQYF.

This clonotype is classed as medium-sized by frequency. The CDR3: CAISFDREPDTQYF. The chain is built from TRBV10-3 and TRBJ2-3; TCRdb's assignment of TRBD1 cannot be checked, as there is no DNA. This CDR3 has 14 amino acids. CDR1 and CDR2 from the germline V gene are ENHRY and SYGVKD.

The chain employs TRBV5-4 and TRBJ2-1; absent DNA, TCRdb's TRBD2 call cannot be checked. The CDR3 loop spans 15 amino acids. CDR1 and CDR2 (germline): SGHNT, YYREEE (reference sequence). CDR3 sequence reads: CASSLVPGTDNEQFF. The full variable domain, rest sourced from reference TRBV5-4 and TRBJ2-1, is ETGVTQSPTHLIKTRGQQVTLRCSSQSGHNTVSWYQQALGQGPQFIFQYYREEENGRGNFPPRFSGLQFPNYSSELNVNALELDDSALYLCASSLVPGTDNEQFFGPGTRLTVL.

This clonotype is medium-sized by frequency. This rearrangement joins TRBV19 to TRBJ2-1; TCRdb names TRBD2, which stays unverified in the absence of DNA. The CDR3 runs to 16 residues. Germline-derived CDR1 and CDR2 are LNHDA and SQIVND (reference sequence). The CDR3 spells CASSTSGRGDYNEQFF. Variable domain in full (rest from reference TRBV19 and TRBJ2-1): DGGITQSPKYLFRKEGQNVTLSCEQNLNHDAMYWYRQDPGQGLRLIYYSQIVNDFQKGDIAEGYSVSREKKESFPLTVTSAQKNPTAFYLCASSTSGRGDYNEQFFGPGTRLTVL.

This clonotype is called medium-sized (0.01 to 0.1%) based on its frequency. This sequence joins TRBV7-6 and TRBJ2-7. This CDR3 has 13 amino acids. Germline CDR1 and CDR2: SGHVS and FNYEAQ. The CDR3 sequence is CASSLGISPEQYF.

Measured by frequency, this clonotype is medium-sized. The genes are TRBV5-4 and TRBJ2-3. Per germline, CDR1 SGHNT and CDR2 YYREEE (reference sequence). The CDR3 totals 16 residues. The CDR3 loop reads CASSFGQQISTDTQYF.

The genes are TRBV27 and TRBJ2-5; TCRdb picks TRBD1, but there is no DNA to check that call. Germline-derived CDR1 and CDR2 are MNHEY and SMNVEV (reference sequence). The CDR3 consists of 13 residues. The CDR3 spells CATTGRPQETQYF.

The chain has TRBV10-3 and TRBJ2-3; the D gene TCRdb calls, TRBD1, cannot be checked with no DNA. This CDR3 region has 15 residues. Germline CDR1 ENHRY, CDR2 SYGVKD. This chain's CDR3 is CAISDRAGITDTQYF.

V and J are TRBV11-2 and TRBJ2-5; no DNA is available, so the TRBD1 call from TCRdb remains unchecked. This CDR3 region has 13 residues. Germline assignment: CDR1 SGHAT and CDR2 FQNNGV. The CDR3 reads CASSSDRVETQYF.

This clonotype registers medium-sized by frequency. The chain couples TRBV15 to TRBJ2-7; the TCRdb call, TRBD1, lacks DNA for checking. Germline V gene data show CDR1 as LNHNV and CDR2 as YYDKDF (reference sequence). The CDR3 covers 14 residues. This CDR3 reads CATSSRTGALEQYF.

Frequency places this clonotype as medium-sized (0.01 to 0.1%). This sequence joins TRBV30 and TRBJ1-2; TCRdb names TRBD1, which stays unverified in the absence of DNA. The germline gives CDR1 GTSNPN, CDR2 SVGIG (reference sequence). This CDR3 region has 15 residues. The CDR3 loop is CASSPQGVAGYGYTF.

Frequency places this clonotype as medium-sized. The CDR3 spells CSVEFPSGEVFTDTQYF. V usage is TRBV29-1 and J usage is TRBJ2-3; TCRdb's D call, TRBD2, is unchecked because there is no DNA. Per the germline V gene, CDR1 is SQVTM and CDR2 is ANQGSEA. The CDR3 covers 17 residues.

The J gene is TRBJ2-5, the V gene TRBV5-6; TCRdb returns TRBD2, unconfirmable since there is no DNA. From germline, CDR1 is SGHDT and CDR2 YYEEEE. The CDR3 length is 16 residues. The CDR3 region is CASSLGSGTNLGTQYF.

Judged by frequency, this clonotype is medium-sized. CDR3 sequence: CSVVAVYEQYF. The rearrangement uses TRBV29-1 and TRBJ2-7. The CDR3 is 11 amino acids. Germline lookup yields CDR1 SQVTM and CDR2 ANQGSEA.

This sequence joins TRBV5-1 and TRBJ1-2. Germline V lookup: CDR1 SGHRS, CDR2 YFSETQ. The CDR3 runs to 15 residues. CDR3 amino acids: CASSLDNRGRKGYTF.